This T cell receptor (beta chain) was sequenced during a study of early T cells in non-severe SARS-CoV-2 infection (dated by TCRdb to the early 2020s). In the study overall: TCR sequencing used bulk RNA from unsorted whole blood, so alpha and beta chains could not be paired.

A remark on this clonotype: This clone's antigen is unknown. Per-base qualities were not stored, and no clone one base away is much larger.

What the study reported, not specific to this receptor: Matching against VDJdb was skewed toward anti-spike CD8 responses, likely underestimated virus-specific expansions, and missed private and CD4 specificities.

Cut back by 6 bases and 2 bases, the V and J ends lie 16 bases apart. From the germline V gene (reference sequence), CDR1 is SEHNR and CDR2 is FQNEAQ. The CDR3 sequence holds 15 residues, the cysteine and phenylalanine included. The CDR3 DNA has 45 bases and is translated from base 1. Receptor libraries were prepared by 5' RACE. For sequencing, a NextSeq 500 was employed. In the TCR library protocol, unique molecular identifiers were attached to individual cDNA molecules to correct for PCR bias and sequencing error. Sequencing covered both TCR alpha and beta chains, and within each sample the abundances of alpha and beta sequences were tightly co-correlated. As for the original processing: Decombinator V4 was used to annotate TCR sequences for V gene, J gene and CDR3. TCRs were defined as expanded if a significant change between any two time points was detected under a Poisson model with p below 0.0001. TCR abundances were normalised to the total number of TCRs sequenced per sample and were expressed as counts per million. TRAV1-2 paired with TRAJ12, TRAJ20 or TRAJ33 defined MAIT TCRs, while TRAV10 paired with TRAJ18 defined iNKT TCRs. VDJdb, accessed 1 November 2021, was searched for CMV, EBV and SARS-CoV-2 annotated TCRs, excluding TCRs annotated for multiple antigens. TCRdb reprocessed the public reads (quality trimming at Q25 with fastp, clone calling with MiXCR) and kept in-frame beta chains. Each entry merges the rows of one CDR3 protein and shows their most common DNA and genes. These V and J calls are TCRdb output, not the study's own analysis. This sample lists 100,000 to 150,000 distinct CDR3 sequences; about 16% were detected once. The ten largest clones capture 20% to 25% of the sample.

Set within a cohort of healthcare workers in London, UK, this nested case-control study involved weekly PCR testing of nasopharyngeal swabs along with blood sampling. Healthcare workers were enrolled in the week of the UK lockdown, from 23 to 31 March 2020, and were followed every week for up to roughly 16 weeks. The sequence links TRBV7-9 to TRBJ2-5; the D call could be TRBD1 or TRBD2, with each sharing 5 bases. Specimen: whole blood. The TCR originated in an adult who was a healthcare worker with PCR-confirmed SARS-CoV-2 infection or an uninfected control (not recorded which). The CDR3 is CASRTQPGAQETQYF. DNA sequence: TGTGCCAGCAGGACCCAACCCGGGGCACAAGAGACCCAGTACTTC. This CDR3, with the reference TRBV7-9 and TRBJ2-5 proteins standing in past its ends, gives the full variable domain DTGVSQNPRHKITKRGQNVTFRCDPISEHNRLYWYRQTLGQGPEFLTYFQNEAQLEKSRLLSDRFSAERPKGSFSTLEIQRTEQGDSAMYLCASRTQPGAQETQYFGPGTRLLVL.